The clone carrying this T cell receptor beta chain showed up just a few times. All TCR cDNA molecules were individually tagged with a unique molecular identifier. TCRdb called the 5' RACE reads again in MiXCR, with one record for every CDR3 protein. The table shows 35,000 to 55,000 distinct CDR3 sequences, with roughly 20% occurring only once. Germline V gene sequence: CDR1 DFQATT, CDR2 SNEGSKA (reference sequence). CDR3 size: 16 residues. With V trimmed by 1 base and J by 8 bases, 6 bases remained unmatched. This entry belongs to a study of spatial heterogeneity in lung cancer. Described time point: blood at routine non-recurrence follow-up after resection.

The sequencing here drew on PBMCs, taken at follow-up. This receptor was taken from a female donor with early-stage non-small cell lung cancer. This chain joins TRBV20-1 and TRBJ2-2; 14 positions agree with TRBD2. The CDR3 reads CSARAGTSGRSGELFF. The CDR3 DNA is TGCAGTGCTAGAGCCGGGACTAGCGGGAGATCTGGGGAGCTGTTTTTT.